These 25 T cell receptor beta chains came from one sample sequenced in a study of somatic mutations in cytotoxic T cells in rheumatoid arthritis. Here immunoSEQ multiplex PCR was the method, and the copy in TCRdb shows in-frame clones only, minus some. The sample includes roughly 2,400 clones, roughly 81% of them seen just once. The specimen was CD8+ T cells sorted from blood. These receptors were taken from a man between 65 and 79 years old with rheumatoid arthritis.

The CDR3 is CASSLSDRSAQLRHGGPYNEQFF. As DNA, the CDR3 is TGTGCCAGCAGTTTATCCGACCGATCCGCCCAATTGAGGCACGGGGGGCCCTACAATGAGCAGTTCTTC. The chain couples TRBV27 to TRBJ2-1, with TRBD2 as a possible D gene (7 bases). With 0 bases removed from V and 2 bases from J, the gap between germline ends came to 32 bases. This CDR3 spans 23 amino acids. Germline V gene data show CDR1 as MNHEY and CDR2 as SMNVEV (reference sequence).

Concerning this clone itself: One end of the junction does not line up with germline, which may come from a read error. Additional DNA sequences in this sample encode the identical CDR3. The chain couples TRBV6-5 to TRBJ2-7, with D unresolved. The CDR3 has 13 amino acids. CDR1 is MNHEY, CDR2 SVGAGI, per germline. The CDR3 DNA sequence: TGTGCTAGCAGTGAGGTAAACGCCTACGAGCAGTACTTC. It yields the protein CASSEVNAYEQYF.

This chain links TRBV25-1 with TRBJ1-1; possibly TRBD1 for D (5 bases). CDR1 and CDR2 (germline): MGHDK, SYGVNS. This CDR3 spans 12 amino acids. V shed 4 bases and J shed 7 bases, with 10 bases lying between them. In DNA form, the CDR3 reads TGTGCCAGCAGTGTCTCACAGGTTGAAGCTTTCTTT. Translation: CASSVSQVEAFF.

This chain uses TRBV2 with TRBJ2-5; D gene unclear. Germline assignment: CDR1 SNHLY and CDR2 FYNNEI. Trimming removed 1 base from V and 0 bases from J, with 15 bases in between. The CDR3 runs 17 residues. CDR3 sequence (DNA): TGTGCCAGCAGTGAAGGACCAGGAAGTCCCTACCAAGAGACCCAGTACTTC. It is translated as CASSEGPGSPYQETQYF.

This sequence joins TRBV7-6 and TRBJ2-3, with D tentatively TRBD2 (6 bases). This CDR3 is 15 amino acids long. Trimming removed 3 bases at V and 3 bases at J, with 13 bases between. CDR1 and CDR2 from the germline V gene are SGHVS and FNYEAQ. The CDR3 region is CASSLRRAETDTQYF. The DNA for the CDR3 is TGTGCCAGCAGCTTGCGGAGGGCCGAGACAGATACGCAGTATTTT.

The V call is TRBV6-5, the J call TRBJ2-2; D not resolved. This CDR3 is 14 amino acids long. Trimming took off 3 bases at V and 1 base at J, with 6 bases between the two ends. Per germline, CDR1 MNHEY and CDR2 SVGAGI. The chain's CDR3 is CASSYILNTGELFF. Here the CDR3 DNA reads TGTGCCAGCAGTTATATACTGAACACCGGGGAGCTGTTTTTT.

V gene TRBV28 combines with J gene TRBJ2-3, with 8 bases identical to TRBD1. Per germline, CDR1 MDHEN and CDR2 SYDVKM. V trimming: 4 bases; J trimming: 4 bases; junction bases outside the gene matches: 10. The CDR3 length is 16 residues. CDR3 loop: CASSSRTGWNADTQYF. CDR3 DNA: TGTGCCAGCAGTTCGCGGACAGGGTGGAACGCAGATACGCAGTATTTT.

V is TRBV15 and J is TRBJ1-5; 9 nucleotides agree with TRBD1. Germline V gene sequence: CDR1 LNHNV, CDR2 YYDKDF (reference sequence). This CDR3 comprises 16 residues. J was trimmed by 7 bases and V by 1 base; bases with no gene match: 8. The DNA for the CDR3 is TGTGCCACCAGCAGAGCTGCGGGACAGGGAAGGCAGCCCCAGCATTTT. As protein: CATSRAAGQGRQPQHF.

The chain employs TRBV7-6 and TRBJ2-1; TRBD2 agrees at 10 bases. The length of the CDR3 is 16 residues. V trimming: 5 bases; J trimming: 1 base; junction bases outside the gene matches: 5. CDR1 SGHVS and CDR2 FNYEAQ come from the germline V gene. For the CDR3, the DNA is TGTGCCAGCAGCCCCTTAGCGGGGGGTTCCTACAATGAGCAGTTCTTC. Protein: CASSPLAGGSYNEQFF.

The chain joins TRBV29-1 to TRBJ2-7; TRBD1 matches at 10 bases. This CDR3 comprises 16 residues. CDR1 is SQVTM, CDR2 ANQGSEA, per germline. V was clipped by 7 bases and J by 2 bases; unmatched bases: 14. CDR3 amino acids: CSARGMGTGAPYEQYF. DNA of the CDR3: TGCAGCGCCCGAGGGATGGGGACAGGGGCTCCCTACGAGCAGTACTTC.

This clone has more than one count but fewer than ten. The CDR3 loop reads CASSTRRTSGPSTDTQYF. Here the CDR3 DNA reads TGTGCCAGCAGTACCCGGAGGACTAGCGGGCCTAGCACAGATACGCAGTATTTT. V usage is TRBV28 and J usage is TRBJ2-3; 11 bases are shared with TRBD2. The germline CDR1 and CDR2 sequences are MDHEN and SYDVKM. The CDR3 is 18 amino acids. Trimming took 5 bases from V and 0 from J; bases not matched to a gene: 10.

The chain uses TRBV27 and TRBJ2-7, with TRBD1 matching over 7 bases. This CDR3 contains 14 residues. Looked up from germline, CDR1 is MNHEY and CDR2 is SMNVEV (reference sequence). Unmatched junction bases numbered 1, after V lost 2 bases and J lost 0 bases. The CDR3 is CASSLDRDSYEQYF. The CDR3 DNA is TGTGCCAGCAGTTTAGACAGGGACTCCTACGAGCAGTACTTC.

The genes are TRBV5-4 and TRBJ2-3; the match to TRBD2 covers 9 bases. Germline V gene lookup returns CDR1 SGHNT and CDR2 YYREEE (reference sequence). The CDR3 loop spans 16 amino acids. The V segment lost 0 bases and the J segment 2 bases; nucleotides outside the gene matches: 4. The CDR3 DNA follows: TGTGCCAGCAGCTTGGAGCGGGGGGTCCTCACAGATACGCAGTATTTT. It specifies CASSLERGVLTDTQYF.

The chain is built from TRBV19 and TRBJ1-1; D possibly corresponds to TRBD1 (5 bases). Trimming took 6 bases from V and 2 from J, leaving 10 bases between them. The CDR3 is 13 amino acids. The germline gives CDR1 LNHDA, CDR2 SQIVND (reference sequence). The CDR3 region has the DNA TGTGCCAGTAGATGGACACCAAACACTGAAGCTTTCTTT. Translated, it gives CASRWTPNTEAFF.

V and J are TRBV28 and TRBJ2-3; 15 bases are a match to TRBD2. The CDR3 totals 18 residues. With V trimmed by 2 bases and J by 0 bases, 3 bases remained unmatched. Germline V CDR1 and CDR2: MDHEN, SYDVKM. In nucleotides, the CDR3 is TGTGCCAGCAGTTTACCCGGACTAGCGGGAGGGAGCACAGATACGCAGTATTTT. It specifies CASSLPGLAGGSTDTQYF. Based on the CDR3 plus reference TRBV28 and TRBJ2-3, the full variable domain is DVKVTQSSRYLVKRTGEKVFLECVQDMDHENMFWYRQDPGLGLRLIYFSYDVKMKEKGDIPEGYSVSREKKERFSLILESASTNQTSMYLCASSLPGLAGGSTDTQYFGPGTRLTVL.

The chain carries TRBV2 and TRBJ2-1; D uncertain. V lost 10 bases to trimming and J lost 0 bases, with 10 bases between them. CDR1 SNHLY and CDR2 FYNNEI come from the germline V gene. CDR3 size: 13 residues. The CDR3 DNA reads TGTGCCACAGGCCATTACTCCTACAATGAGCAGTTCTTC. As protein: CATGHYSYNEQFF. The complete variable domain, with remaining parts taken from reference TRBV2 and TRBJ2-1, reads EPEVTQTPSHQVTQMGQEVILRCVPISNHLYFYWYRQILGQKVEFLVSFYNNEISEKSEIFDDQFSVERPDGSNFTLKIRSTKLEDSAMYFCATGHYSYNEQFFGPGTRLTVL.

This clone was seen a handful of times. The rearrangement links TRBV19 to TRBJ2-7; 10 nucleotides agree with TRBD2. The CDR3 covers 15 residues. Per germline, CDR1 LNHDA and CDR2 SQIVND (reference sequence). V lost 2 bases and J lost 3; bases outside the gene matches: 4. The CDR3 sequence is CASSITSGGVYEQYF. The CDR3 DNA sequence: TGTGCCAGTAGTATAACCAGCGGGGGGGTCTACGAGCAGTACTTC.

The V and J genes are TRBV11-3 and TRBJ2-5; tentative D call: TRBD2 (6 bases). This CDR3 has 15 residues. CDR1 is SGHNT and CDR2 is YENEEA in the germline V gene. Trimming pared 5 bases from V and 0 bases from J, leaving 13 bases between. The CDR3 region is CASSPRTGDQETQYF. CDR3 DNA sequence: TGTGCCAGCAGCCCCCGGACGGGAGACCAAGAGACCCAGTACTTC.

The chain employs TRBV27 and TRBJ2-7, with 8 bases identical to TRBD1. Trimming cost V 5 bases and J 4 bases; bases outside gene matches: 7. CDR1 MNHEY and CDR2 SMNVEV come from the germline V gene (reference sequence). The length of the CDR3 is 14 residues. Here the CDR3 reads CASSGTGLKYEQYF. The CDR3 DNA reads as TGTGCCAGCAGTGGGACAGGCCTTAAGTACGAGCAGTACTTC.

Only a few counts were recorded for this clone. V and J are TRBV27 and TRBJ2-7; 8 bases are shared with TRBD1. V lost 8 bases, J lost 2 bases, and 5 bases stayed unmatched. CDR1 MNHEY and CDR2 SMNVEV come from the germline V gene (reference sequence). The CDR3 runs 13 residues. The CDR3 loop is CASHRTGTYEQYF. The CDR3 DNA sequence: TGTGCCAGCCACAGGACAGGGACCTACGAGCAGTACTTC.

CDR3 in DNA: TGTGCCAGCAGCTTAATGAGCTCCTACGAGCAGTACTTC. Residues: CASSLMSSYEQYF. V gene TRBV11-2 combines with J gene TRBJ2-7; D is unclear. V was cut by 2 bases and J by 0 bases, with 5 bases left in between. This CDR3 region has 13 residues. Per germline, CDR1 SGHAT and CDR2 FQNNGV.

J is TRBJ2-7 and V is TRBV11-2; D may be TRBD1 (5 bases). Per the germline V gene, CDR1 is SGHAT and CDR2 is FQNNGV. The CDR3 length is 13 residues. Trimming cost V 1 base and J 3 bases, with 7 bases left between them. This CDR3 reads CASSLGRVYEQYF. In nucleotides, the CDR3 is TGTGCCAGCAGCTTAGGCAGGGTCTACGAGCAGTACTTC.

This chain links TRBV13 with TRBJ2-5, with D tentatively TRBD2 (6 bases). Germline values: CDR1 PRHDT, CDR2 FYEKMQ (reference sequence). The CDR3 totals 15 residues. V was shortened by 3 bases and J by 2 bases, with 13 bases between the two germline ends. The CDR3 DNA is TGTGCCAGCAGCTTGCGGGGCTTCGGACAAGAGACCCAGTACTTC. Its translation is CASSLRGFGQETQYF.

The chain links TRBV7-8 to TRBJ2-7, with unresolved D. The CDR3 runs 16 residues. The V end was cut by 4 bases, the J end by 0 bases, with 16 bases between. Germline V CDR1 and CDR2: SGHVS, FQNEAQ. The CDR3 here is CASSSPDSLTSYEQYF. The DNA of the CDR3 is TGTGCCAGCAGCTCACCAGACTCACTTACCTCCTACGAGCAGTACTTC. The whole variable domain, filled in from reference TRBV7-8 and TRBJ2-7, reads GAGVSQSPRYKVAKRGQDVALRCDPISGHVSLFWYQQALGQGPEFLTYFQNEAQLDKSGLPSDRFFAERPEGSVSTLKIQRTQQEDSAVYLCASSSPDSLTSYEQYFGPGTRLTVT.

This rearrangement joins TRBV2 to TRBJ2-1; a weak D match, TRBD1 (5 bases). This CDR3 comprises 16 residues. Between the trimmed V and J ends, which lost 3 bases and 0 bases, there was a span of 12 bases. The V gene's germline CDR1 is SNHLY and CDR2 FYNNEI. CDR3 sequence reads: CASSDRPGHSYNEQFF. The CDR3 DNA sequence: TGTGCCAGCAGTGACCGGCCAGGGCACTCCTACAATGAGCAGTTCTTC.